These T cell receptor beta chains were read from a single sample in a study of cytomegalovirus exposure and HLA in healthy donors. Some clones are missing from TCRdb's copy, which holds only in-frame ones; the method was immunoSEQ multiplex PCR. The table lists about 170,000 clones, about four fifths of them singletons. Sequencing used PBMCs. These receptors were taken from a woman aged 45-65 years in good health and CMV-seronegative. Both conserved end residues are part of each CDR3. Fields, in order: clone size, V gene, D gene, J gene, CDR3 DNA, CDR3 protein. The D gene is left open where the match is weak. Clone size is not always given. Where it is, it says once, few, many or a class for expanded clones.

abundance: -; v_gene: TRBV7-2; d_gene: -; j_gene: TRBJ2-1; CDR3nt: TGTGCCAGCAGCTTAGCTTTTAGCTCCTACAATGAGCAGTTCTTC; CDR3aa: CASSLAFSSYNEQFF
abundance: -; v_gene: TRBV14; d_gene: TRBD1; j_gene: TRBJ2-7; CDR3nt: TGTGCCAGCAGCCAACTGGGACAGGGGGCGGGCGAGCAGTACTTC; CDR3aa: CASSQLGQGAGEQYF
abundance: -; v_gene: TRBV19; d_gene: -; j_gene: TRBJ1-6; CDR3nt: TGTGCCAGTAGTGGCGGGGGTAGCTCCTATAATTCACCCCTCCACTTT; CDR3aa: CASSGGGSSYNSPLHF
abundance: -; v_gene: TRBV7-9; d_gene: -; j_gene: TRBJ1-4; CDR3nt: TGTTCCAGCAGCGCGACTAACCCCACCGGGGAAAAACTGTTTTTT; CDR3aa: CSSSATNPTGEKLFF
abundance: -; v_gene: TRBV19; d_gene: TRBD1; j_gene: TRBJ2-7; CDR3nt: TGTGCCAGTAGTCTACAGGGGCGTGTAAACGAGCAGTACTTC; CDR3aa: CASSLQGRVNEQYF
abundance: -; v_gene: TRBV6-5; d_gene: -; j_gene: TRBJ1-5; CDR3nt: TGTGCCAGCAGACCCGACAGGACAGTCCAGCCCCAGCATTTT; CDR3aa: CASRPDRTVQPQHF
abundance: -; v_gene: TRBV28; d_gene: -; j_gene: TRBJ2-7; CDR3nt: TGTGCCAGCAGTTTTGTAGGGAGCTCCTACGAGCAGTACTTC; CDR3aa: CASSFVGSSYEQYF
abundance: -; v_gene: TRBV7-2; d_gene: TRBD2; j_gene: TRBJ2-5; CDR3nt: TGTGCCAGCAGCCGCCGAGCGGGAGGGCGGGGGCAAGAGACCCAGTACTTC; CDR3aa: CASSRRAGGRGQETQYF
abundance: -; v_gene: TRBV5-1; d_gene: TRBD2; j_gene: TRBJ2-1; CDR3nt: TGCGCCAGTAGCTTGGTGGTAGCGGGATCCTACAATGAGCAGTTCTTC; CDR3aa: CASSLVVAGSYNEQFF
abundance: -; v_gene: TRBV11-2; d_gene: -; j_gene: TRBJ1-6; CDR3nt: TGTGCCAGCAGCTTAGTCTGGACGGGATCACCCCTCCACTTT; CDR3aa: CASSLVWTGSPLHF
abundance: -; v_gene: TRBV6-1; d_gene: TRBD1; j_gene: TRBJ1-2; CDR3nt: TGTGCCAGCAGTGAAGTGCCGGGACAGGGAAACACCTTC; CDR3aa: CASSEVPGQGNTF
abundance: few; v_gene: TRBV2; d_gene: -; j_gene: TRBJ1-1; CDR3nt: TGTGCCAGCATGGGGCAGGGGCGCACTGAAGCTTTCTTT; CDR3aa: CASMGQGRTEAFF
abundance: -; v_gene: TRBV6-6; d_gene: -; j_gene: TRBJ1-5; CDR3nt: TGTGCCAGCAGTACCCCGGCGGGGGGTAGCAATCAGCCCCAGCATTTT; CDR3aa: CASSTPAGGSNQPQHF
abundance: -; v_gene: TRBV10-2; d_gene: TRBD2; j_gene: TRBJ2-3; CDR3nt: TGCGCCAGCAGTACTAGCGGGGATTATACGCAGTATTTT; CDR3aa: CASSTSGDYTQYF
abundance: -; v_gene: TRBV5-1; d_gene: TRBD1; j_gene: TRBJ1-1; CDR3nt: TGCGCCAGCAGCTGGGGACAGGGAACGACTGAAGCTTTCTTT; CDR3aa: CASSWGQGTTEAFF
abundance: once; v_gene: TRBV6-4; d_gene: TRBD1; j_gene: TRBJ1-1; CDR3nt: TGTGCCAGCAGTGACCCAGGGGGACCCAACCCCACTGAAGCTTTCTTT; CDR3aa: CASSDPGGPNPTEAFF
abundance: -; v_gene: TRBV21-1; d_gene: -; j_gene: TRBJ1-3; CDR3nt: TGTGCCAGCAGCCGACAGGGTCAGTTGGTTGGAAACACCATATATTTT; CDR3aa: CASSRQGQLVGNTIYF
abundance: -; v_gene: TRBV6-1; d_gene: TRBD1; j_gene: TRBJ2-3; CDR3nt: TGTGCCAGCAACCGGGACAGGACAGATACGCAGTATTTT; CDR3aa: CASNRDRTDTQYF
abundance: -; v_gene: TRBV27; d_gene: TRBD1; j_gene: TRBJ1-6; CDR3nt: TGTGCCAGCAGTCCGAGACAGGGACGGGGCGATTCACCCCTCCACTTT; CDR3aa: CASSPRQGRGDSPLHF
abundance: -; v_gene: TRBV30; d_gene: TRBD1; j_gene: TRBJ1-2; CDR3nt: TGTGCCTGGGACAGGGGGGAAGTTGGCTACACCTTC; CDR3aa: CAWDRGEVGYTF
abundance: -; v_gene: TRBV6-1; d_gene: TRBD1; j_gene: TRBJ2-1; CDR3nt: TGTGCCAGCAGTGCCAGGGGGCACCGCTCGAACAATGAGCAGTTCTTC; CDR3aa: CASSARGHRSNNEQFF
abundance: -; v_gene: TRBV19; d_gene: -; j_gene: TRBJ2-6; CDR3nt: TGTGCCAGTAGTAAGCCATCAGGGCAAGGGGCCAACGTCCTGACTTTC; CDR3aa: CASSKPSGQGANVLTF
abundance: -; v_gene: TRBV6-5; d_gene: TRBD1; j_gene: TRBJ1-4; CDR3nt: TGTGCCAGCAGTTTCACAGGGGCCAATAATGAAAAACTGTTTTTT; CDR3aa: CASSFTGANNEKLFF
abundance: -; v_gene: TRBV6-1; d_gene: TRBD1; j_gene: TRBJ1-2; CDR3nt: TGTGCCAGCAGTGAAGGGTTTTGGACAGGGTCGCGGCTAGGCAGCGGCTACACCTTC; CDR3aa: CASSEGFWTGSRLGSGYTF
abundance: -; v_gene: TRBV29-1; d_gene: -; j_gene: TRBJ1-2; CDR3nt: TGCAGCGTTGTATCGGCAGGTTTTGGCTACACCTTC; CDR3aa: CSVVSAGFGYTF
abundance: -; v_gene: TRBV11-3; d_gene: -; j_gene: TRBJ2-6; CDR3nt: TGTGCCAGCAGCTTAGTATCTGCGAGCGGGGCCAACGTCCTGACTTTC; CDR3aa: CASSLVSASGANVLTF
abundance: -; v_gene: TRBV7-3; d_gene: TRBD2; j_gene: TRBJ2-7; CDR3nt: TGTGCCAGCAGCTTAATTCCGGCTAGCGGACAATACGAGCAGTACTTC; CDR3aa: CASSLIPASGQYEQYF
abundance: few; v_gene: TRBV21-1; d_gene: -; j_gene: TRBJ2-2; CDR3nt: TGTGCCAGCAGCAAAGAGGTAGCGGGGGCCTCCGGGGAGCTGTTTTTT; CDR3aa: CASSKEVAGASGELFF
abundance: -; v_gene: TRBV28; d_gene: -; j_gene: TRBJ1-4; CDR3nt: TGTGCCAGCACCCCGAGAGGGCGAAGTGAAAAACTGTTTTTT; CDR3aa: CASTPRGRSEKLFF
abundance: few; v_gene: TRBV4-2; d_gene: -; j_gene: TRBJ2-2; CDR3nt: TGTGCCAGCAGCCAAGGGAATCGGGTGAACACCGGGGAGCTGTTTTTT; CDR3aa: CASSQGNRVNTGELFF
abundance: -; v_gene: TRBV6-1; d_gene: -; j_gene: TRBJ2-5; CDR3nt: TGTGCCAGCAGTGTCCGTCGAGAAACCCAGTACTTC; CDR3aa: CASSVRRETQYF
abundance: -; v_gene: TRBV6-1; d_gene: -; j_gene: TRBJ1-4; CDR3nt: TGTGCCAGCATGAAGGGGGACACTAATGAAAAACTGTTTTTT; CDR3aa: CASMKGDTNEKLFF
abundance: -; v_gene: TRBV5-6; d_gene: TRBD1; j_gene: TRBJ1-2; CDR3nt: TGTGCCAGCAGCTTAAGGGACAGGGGAAACCTGGTATATGGCTACACCTTC; CDR3aa: CASSLRDRGNLVYGYTF
abundance: once; v_gene: TRBV9; d_gene: TRBD1; j_gene: TRBJ2-2; CDR3nt: TGTGCCAGCAGCGTTCGGACAGGCACCGGGGAGCTGTTTTTT; CDR3aa: CASSVRTGTGELFF
abundance: -; v_gene: TRBV11-1; d_gene: -; j_gene: TRBJ2-1; CDR3nt: TGTGCCAGCAGCCGAACCACTAGGAGCTCCTACAATGAGCAGTTCTTC; CDR3aa: CASSRTTRSSYNEQFF